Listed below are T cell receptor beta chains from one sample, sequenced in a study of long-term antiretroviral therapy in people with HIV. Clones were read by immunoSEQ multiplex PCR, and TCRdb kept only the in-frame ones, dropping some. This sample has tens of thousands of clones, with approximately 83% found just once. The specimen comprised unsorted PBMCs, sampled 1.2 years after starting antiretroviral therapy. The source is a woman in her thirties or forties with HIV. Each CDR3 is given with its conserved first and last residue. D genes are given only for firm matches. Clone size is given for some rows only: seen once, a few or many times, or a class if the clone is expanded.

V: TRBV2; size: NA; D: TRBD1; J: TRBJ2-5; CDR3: CASRQGATETQYF; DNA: TGTGCCAGCAGGCAGGGGGCTACGGAGACCCAGTACTTC
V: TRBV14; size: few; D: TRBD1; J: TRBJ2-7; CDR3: CASSQTPGQGRIVISYEQYF; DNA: TGTGCCAGCAGCCAAACACCGGGACAGGGTCGTATAGTGATCTCCTACGAGCAGTACTTC
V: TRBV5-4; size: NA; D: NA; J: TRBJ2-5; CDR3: CASSFGRRGETQYF; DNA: TGTGCCAGCAGCTTCGGACGGAGAGGGGAGACCCAGTACTTC
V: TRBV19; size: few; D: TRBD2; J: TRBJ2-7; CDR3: CASSGTTYEQYF; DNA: TGTGCCAGTAGCGGGACTACCTACGAGCAGTACTTC
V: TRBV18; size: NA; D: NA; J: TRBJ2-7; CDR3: CASSPMEGQTEQYF; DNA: TGTGCCAGCTCACCAATGGAGGGACAGACCGAGCAGTACTTC
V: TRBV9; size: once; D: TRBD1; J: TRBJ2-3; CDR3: CASSVMEAGTGFGTQYF; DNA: TGTGCCAGCAGCGTAATGGAAGCCGGGACAGGGTTCGGTACGCAGTATTTT
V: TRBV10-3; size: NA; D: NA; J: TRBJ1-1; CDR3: CAIRGPSLGTEAFF; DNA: TGTGCCATCAGGGGGCCAAGCCTGGGCACTGAAGCTTTCTTT
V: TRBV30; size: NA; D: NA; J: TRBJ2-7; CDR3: CAWSVQGGSAEQYF; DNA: TGTGCCTGGAGTGTTCAGGGTGGATCCGCCGAGCAGTACTTC
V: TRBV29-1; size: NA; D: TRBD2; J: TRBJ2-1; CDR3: CSVDGTSGRAYNEQFF; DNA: TGCAGCGTTGATGGGACTAGCGGGAGGGCCTACAATGAGCAGTTCTTC
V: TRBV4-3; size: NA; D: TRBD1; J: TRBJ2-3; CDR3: CASSQDPTDSGTGGRDTQYF; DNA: TGCGCCAGCAGCCAAGACCCCACCGATTCAGGGACAGGGGGGAGAGATACGCAGTATTTT
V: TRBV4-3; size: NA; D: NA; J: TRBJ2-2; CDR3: CASSQFRAYGSNTGELFF; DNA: TGCGCCAGCAGCCAGTTTAGGGCGTATGGTTCCAACACCGGGGAGCTGTTTTTT
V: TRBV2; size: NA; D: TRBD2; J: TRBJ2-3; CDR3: CASSVSGITSTDTQYF; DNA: TGTGCCAGCAGTGTTAGCGGGATTACTAGCACAGATACGCAGTATTTT
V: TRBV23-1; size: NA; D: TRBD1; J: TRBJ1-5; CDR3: CARRIGQAFNQPQHF; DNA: TGCGCCAGGAGGATCGGACAGGCCTTTAATCAGCCCCAGCATTTT